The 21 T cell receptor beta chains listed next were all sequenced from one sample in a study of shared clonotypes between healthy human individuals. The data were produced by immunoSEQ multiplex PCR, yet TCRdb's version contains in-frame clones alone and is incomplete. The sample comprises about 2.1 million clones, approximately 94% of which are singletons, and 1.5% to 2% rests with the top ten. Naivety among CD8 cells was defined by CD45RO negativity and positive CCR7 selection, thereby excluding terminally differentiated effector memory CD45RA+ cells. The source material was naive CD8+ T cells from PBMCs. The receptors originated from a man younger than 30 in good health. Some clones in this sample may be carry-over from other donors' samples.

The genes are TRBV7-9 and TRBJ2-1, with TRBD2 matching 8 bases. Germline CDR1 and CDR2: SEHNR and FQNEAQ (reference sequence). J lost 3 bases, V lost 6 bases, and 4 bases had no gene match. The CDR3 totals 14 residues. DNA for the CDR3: TGTGCCAGCAGACAGCGGGAGTACTACAATGAGCAGTTCTTC. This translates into CASRQREYYNEQFF.

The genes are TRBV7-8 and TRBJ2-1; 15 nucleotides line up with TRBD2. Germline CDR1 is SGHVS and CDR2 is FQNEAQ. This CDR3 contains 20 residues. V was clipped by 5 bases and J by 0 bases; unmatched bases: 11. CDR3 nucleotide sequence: TGTGCCAGCAGCCCCGAGGGACTAGCGGGAGGCCATAGCTCCTACAATGAGCAGTTCTTC. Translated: CASSPEGLAGGHSSYNEQFF.

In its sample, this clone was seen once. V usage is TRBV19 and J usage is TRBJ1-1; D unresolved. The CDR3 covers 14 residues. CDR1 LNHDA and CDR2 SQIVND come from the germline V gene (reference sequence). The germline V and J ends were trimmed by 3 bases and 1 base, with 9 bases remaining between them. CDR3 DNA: TGTGCCAGTAGTATGGGTACGCGGAACACTGAAGCTTTCTTT. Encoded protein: CASSMGTRNTEAFF.

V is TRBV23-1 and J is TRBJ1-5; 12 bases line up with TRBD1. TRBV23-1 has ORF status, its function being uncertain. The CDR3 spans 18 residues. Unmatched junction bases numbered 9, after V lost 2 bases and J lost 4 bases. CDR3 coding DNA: TGCGCCAGCAGTCAAGCGAGGGACAGGGGGCGAGGAAATCAGCCCCAGCATTTT. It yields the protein CASSQARDRGRGNQPQHF.

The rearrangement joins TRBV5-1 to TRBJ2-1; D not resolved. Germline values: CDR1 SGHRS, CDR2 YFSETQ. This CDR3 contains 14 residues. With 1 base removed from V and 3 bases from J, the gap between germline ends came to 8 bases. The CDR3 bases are TGCGCCAGCAGCTTGTCCTCTCTCTACAATGAGCAGTTCTTC. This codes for CASSLSSLYNEQFF.

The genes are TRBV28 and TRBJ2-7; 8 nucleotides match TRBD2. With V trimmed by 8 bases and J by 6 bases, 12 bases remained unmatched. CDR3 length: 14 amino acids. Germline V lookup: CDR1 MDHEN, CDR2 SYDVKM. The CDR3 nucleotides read TGTGCCAGCTGTGCTGTGCGGGAGGTCAGCGAGCAGTACTTC. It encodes CASCAVREVSEQYF. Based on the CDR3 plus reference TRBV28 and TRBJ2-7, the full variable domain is DVKVTQSSRYLVKRTGEKVFLECVQDMDHENMFWYRQDPGLGLRLIYFSYDVKMKEKGDIPEGYSVSREKKERFSLILESASTNQTSMYLCASCAVREVSEQYFGPGTRLTVT.

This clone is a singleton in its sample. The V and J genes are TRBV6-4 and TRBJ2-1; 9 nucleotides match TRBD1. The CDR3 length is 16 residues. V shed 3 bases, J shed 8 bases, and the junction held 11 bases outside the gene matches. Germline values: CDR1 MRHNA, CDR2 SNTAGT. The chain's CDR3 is CASSEYGTGILDEQFF. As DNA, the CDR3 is TGTGCCAGCAGTGAATATGGGACAGGGATCTTGGATGAGCAGTTCTTC.

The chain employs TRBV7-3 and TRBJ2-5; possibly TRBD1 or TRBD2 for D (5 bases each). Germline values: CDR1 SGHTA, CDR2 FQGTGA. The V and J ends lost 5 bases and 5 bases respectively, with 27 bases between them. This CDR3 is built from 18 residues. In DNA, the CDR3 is TGTGCCAGCAGCCCGGGACCGACCCACGGGCTAGCAATCGAGACCCAGTACTTC. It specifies CASSPGPTHGLAIETQYF.

CDR3 sequence reads: CASRDGTHYSTDTQYF. The CDR3 DNA follows: TGTGCCAGCAGAGACGGGACTCACTATAGCACAGATACGCAGTATTTT. This chain joins TRBV27 and TRBJ2-3, with D possibly TRBD2 on 6 matching bases. The CDR3 runs 16 residues. The V gene's germline CDR1 is MNHEY and CDR2 SMNVEV (reference sequence). Trimming took 6 bases from V and 0 from J, leaving 16 bases between them.

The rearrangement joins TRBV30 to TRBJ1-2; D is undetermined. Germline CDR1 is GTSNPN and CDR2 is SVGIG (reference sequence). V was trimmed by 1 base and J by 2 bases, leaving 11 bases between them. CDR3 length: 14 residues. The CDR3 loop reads CAWSEGSSNYGYTF. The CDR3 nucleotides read TGTGCCTGGAGTGAGGGCTCCTCGAACTATGGCTACACCTTC.

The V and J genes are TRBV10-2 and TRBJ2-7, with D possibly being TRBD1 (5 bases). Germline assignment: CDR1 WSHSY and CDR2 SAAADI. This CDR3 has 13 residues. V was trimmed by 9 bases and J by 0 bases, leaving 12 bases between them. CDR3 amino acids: CASGALSSYEQYF. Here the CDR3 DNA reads TGCGCCAGTGGGGCATTAAGCTCCTACGAGCAGTACTTC.

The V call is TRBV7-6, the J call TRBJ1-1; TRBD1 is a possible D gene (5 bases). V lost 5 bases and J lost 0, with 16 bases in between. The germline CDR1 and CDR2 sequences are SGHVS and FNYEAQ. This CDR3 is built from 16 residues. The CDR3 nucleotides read TGTGCCAGCAGCCTAGGGACTCCCGCAATGAACACTGAAGCTTTCTTT. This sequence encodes CASSLGTPAMNTEAFF. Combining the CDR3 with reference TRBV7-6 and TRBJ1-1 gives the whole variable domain GAGVSQSPRYKVTKRGQDVALRCDPISGHVSLYWYRQALGQGPEFLTYFNYEAQQDKSGLPNDRFSAERPEGSISTLTIQRTEQRDSAMYRCASSLGTPAMNTEAFFGQGTRLTVV.

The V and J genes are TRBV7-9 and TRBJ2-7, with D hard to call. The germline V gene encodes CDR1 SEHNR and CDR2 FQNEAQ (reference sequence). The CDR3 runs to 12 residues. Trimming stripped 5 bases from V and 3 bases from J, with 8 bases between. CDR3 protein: CASSPSNYEQYF. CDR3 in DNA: TGTGCCAGCAGCCCATCAAACTACGAGCAGTACTTC.

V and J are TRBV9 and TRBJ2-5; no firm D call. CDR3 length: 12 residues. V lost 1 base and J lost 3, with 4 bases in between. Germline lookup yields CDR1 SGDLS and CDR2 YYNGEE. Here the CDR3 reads CASSVTEETQYF. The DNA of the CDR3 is TGTGCCAGCAGCGTAACCGAAGAGACCCAGTACTTC.

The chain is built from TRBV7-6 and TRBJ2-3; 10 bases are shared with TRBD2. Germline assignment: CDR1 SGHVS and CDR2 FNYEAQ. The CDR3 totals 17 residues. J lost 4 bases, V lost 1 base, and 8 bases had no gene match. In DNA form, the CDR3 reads TGTGCCAGCAGCTTAGAGGCTAGCGGGAGCGAGGCAGATACGCAGTATTTT. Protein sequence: CASSLEASGSEADTQYF.

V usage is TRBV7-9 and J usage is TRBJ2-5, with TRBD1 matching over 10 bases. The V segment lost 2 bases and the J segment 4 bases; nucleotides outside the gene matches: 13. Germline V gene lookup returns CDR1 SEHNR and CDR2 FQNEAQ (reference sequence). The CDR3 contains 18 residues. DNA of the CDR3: TGTGCCAGCAGCTTAAGGGACAGGGGATTCGCAGGGGGAGAGACCCAGTACTTC. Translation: CASSLRDRGFAGGETQYF.

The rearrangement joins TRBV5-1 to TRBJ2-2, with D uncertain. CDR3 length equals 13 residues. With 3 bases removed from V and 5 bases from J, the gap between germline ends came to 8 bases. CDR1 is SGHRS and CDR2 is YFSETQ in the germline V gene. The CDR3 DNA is TGCGCCAGCAGCTCGATATTGACCGGGGAGCTGTTTTTT. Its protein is CASSSILTGELFF.

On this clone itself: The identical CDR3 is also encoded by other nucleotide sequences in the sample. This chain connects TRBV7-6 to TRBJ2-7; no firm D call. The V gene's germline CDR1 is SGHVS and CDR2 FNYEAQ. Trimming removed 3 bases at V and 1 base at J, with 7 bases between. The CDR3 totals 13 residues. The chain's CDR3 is CASSFGPSYEQYF. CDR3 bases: TGTGCCAGCAGCTTCGGACCATCCTACGAGCAGTACTTC.

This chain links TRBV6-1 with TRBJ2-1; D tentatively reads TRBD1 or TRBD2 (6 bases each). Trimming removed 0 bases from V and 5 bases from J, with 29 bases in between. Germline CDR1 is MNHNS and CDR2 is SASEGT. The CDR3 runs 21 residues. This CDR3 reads CASSEAGILSYEGGPHNEQFF. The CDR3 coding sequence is TGTGCCAGCAGTGAAGCAGGAATTCTGAGTTACGAGGGGGGCCCCCACAATGAGCAGTTCTTC.

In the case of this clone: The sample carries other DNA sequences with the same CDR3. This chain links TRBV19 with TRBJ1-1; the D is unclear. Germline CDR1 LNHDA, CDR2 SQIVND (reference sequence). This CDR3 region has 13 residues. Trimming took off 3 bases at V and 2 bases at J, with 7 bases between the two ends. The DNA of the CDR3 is TGTGCCAGTAGTATGGCAGCAAACACTGAAGCTTTCTTT. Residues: CASSMAANTEAFF.

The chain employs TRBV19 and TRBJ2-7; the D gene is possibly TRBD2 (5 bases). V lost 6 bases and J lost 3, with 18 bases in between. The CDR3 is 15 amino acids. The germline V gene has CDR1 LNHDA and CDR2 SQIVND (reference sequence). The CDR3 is CASSPGVHSGYEQYF. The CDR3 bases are TGTGCCAGTAGCCCCGGGGTTCACTCGGGCTACGAGCAGTACTTC. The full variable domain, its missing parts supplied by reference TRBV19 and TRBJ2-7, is DGGITQSPKYLFRKEGQNVTLSCEQNLNHDAMYWYRQDPGQGLRLIYYSQIVNDFQKGDIAEGYSVSREKKESFPLTVTSAQKNPTAFYLCASSPGVHSGYEQYFGPGTRLTVT.